Listed here are 3 T cell receptor beta chains from one sample, sequenced in a study of cytomegalovirus exposure and HLA in healthy donors. Vbeta (60) and Jbeta (13) primers were used in the PCR. Libraries were prepared by immunoSEQ multiplex PCR; TCRdb keeps only in-frame clonotypes and omits some of them. The sample comprises some 130,000 clones, roughly four fifths of which are singletons, and approximately 10% rests with the top ten. Sequences were obtained from PBMCs. The receptors originated from a male donor in good health and CMV-seropositive.

CDR3 DNA sequence: TGTGCCAGCAGCGTAAATGAGGAGTATAATGAAAAACTGTTTTTT. Translation: CASSVNEEYNEKLFF. The chain uses TRBV9 and TRBJ1-4; D gene ambiguous. Germline loops: CDR1 SGDLS, CDR2 YYNGEE. Trimming stripped 1 base from V and 4 bases from J, with 11 bases between. The CDR3 runs 15 residues.

The chain links TRBV11-2 to TRBJ1-2; the D gene is possibly TRBD1 (5 bases). Trimming took off 4 bases at V and 7 bases at J, with 13 bases between the two ends. The germline gives CDR1 SGHAT, CDR2 FQNNGV. The CDR3 extends over 13 amino acids. The CDR3 DNA sequence: TGTGCCAGCAGCTCGACCGGGACTGGTGGCTACACCTTC. This encodes CASSSTGTGGYTF.

The chain links TRBV28 to TRBJ2-3; TRBD1 matches 7 bases. The CDR3 has 17 residues. The junction had 15 bases not matched to a gene; V was cut back by 6 bases and J by 3 bases. Per the germline V gene, CDR1 is MDHEN and CDR2 is SYDVKM. The CDR3 loop reads CASRLTSGGKGTDTQYF. DNA of the CDR3: TGTGCCAGCAGACTCACCTCAGGGGGTAAGGGTACAGATACGCAGTATTTT.